The 5 T cell receptor beta chains reported below all come from one sample, sequenced in a study of cytomegalovirus exposure and HLA in healthy donors. Profiling relied on immunoSEQ multiplex PCR, and the TCRdb table lists in-frame clones only, not all of them. The table records more than 50,000 clones, around 94% of them present only once. The source material was PBMCs. The origin of the receptors is a man between 18 and 29 years old in good health and CMV-seronegative.

The V and J genes are TRBV6-1 and TRBJ2-7, with 7 positions matching TRBD1. CDR1 and CDR2 from the germline V gene are MNHNS and SASEGT. This CDR3 comprises 14 residues. V gave up 2 bases and J gave up 2 bases; unmatched junction bases: 3. CDR3 sequence: CASSENQGAYEQYF. DNA for the CDR3: TGTGCCAGCAGTGAAAATCAGGGGGCCTACGAGCAGTACTTC.

This clone was recorded a few times. The chain carries TRBV10-1 and TRBJ2-7, with 11 bases identical to TRBD2. Germline CDR1 WNHNN, CDR2 SYGVQD (reference sequence). The CDR3 sequence is 15 residues long. V lost 6 bases and J lost 2; bases outside the gene matches: 6. CDR3 sequence (DNA): TGCGCCAGCAGGCCCACTAGCGGGGGCCCCTACGAGCAGTACTTC. Encoded protein: CASRPTSGGPYEQYF.

The chain's CDR3 is CASSPRTSGVQLFF. CDR3 coding DNA: TGTGCCAGCAGCCCAAGGACTAGCGGGGTACAGCTGTTTTTT. The rearrangement joins TRBV7-6 to TRBJ2-2; 12 bases are shared with TRBD2. V gave up 5 bases and J gave up 12 bases; unmatched junction bases: 7. The V gene's germline CDR1 is SGHVS and CDR2 FNYEAQ. The CDR3 covers 14 residues.

This clone was seen once. CDR3 in amino acids: CAISDRQGANTGELFF. CDR3 sequence (DNA): TGTGCCATCAGTGATCGGCAGGGGGCGAACACCGGGGAGCTGTTTTTT. The chain is built from TRBV10-3 and TRBJ2-2; 7 bases map to TRBD1. Per the germline V gene, CDR1 is ENHRY and CDR2 is SYGVKD. The CDR3 is made up of 16 amino acids. The V gene end was trimmed by 3 bases and the J gene end by 0 bases; junction bases not matched to a gene: 4.

The chain is built from TRBV7-2 and TRBJ2-1; 10 bases are shared with TRBD1. The germline V gene has CDR1 SGHTA and CDR2 FQGNSA. The J segment lost 14 bases and the V segment lost 6 bases, leaving 13 bases of the junction unmatched. This CDR3 is 14 amino acids long. As DNA, the CDR3 is TGTGCCAGCAGTCGGCCGGACAGACAGGGGGCAAAGTTCTTC. As protein: CASSRPDRQGAKFF. The whole variable domain, remainder taken from reference TRBV7-2 and TRBJ2-1, is GAGVSQSPSNKVTEKGKDVELRCDPISGHTALYWYRQSLGQGLEFLIYFQGNSAPDKSGLPSDRFSAERTGGSVSTLTIQRTQQEDSAVYLCASSRPDRQGAKFFGPGTRLTVL.